The 19 T cell receptor beta chains in this list originate from one sample, sequenced in a study of identical twins. Using its own MiXCR run on the 5' RACE reads, TCRdb lists one record per CDR3 protein. The top ten clones hold around 14% of a sample with more than 600,000 distinct CDR3 sequences, about 20% of them seen once. The data were also submitted as part of a second study, on T cells expressing NK-cell markers.

The material sequenced was PBMCs. The receptors derive from a woman aged 18-29 years in good health.

V and J are TRBV7-9 and TRBJ1-4; TRBD1 might be the D (5 bases). V lost 1 base and J 3 bases, leaving 6 bases between the germline ends. This CDR3 has 14 residues. Germline loops: CDR1 SEHNR, CDR2 FQNEAQ (reference sequence). CDR3: CASSLVGANEKLFF. In DNA form, the CDR3 reads TGTGCCAGCAGCTTAGTGGGGGCTAATGAAAAACTGTTTTTT.

This chain links TRBV9 with TRBJ2-5; D ambiguous. Looked up from germline, CDR1 is SGDLS and CDR2 is YYNGEE. The ends were cut back, 4 bases at V and 1 base at J, with 11 bases in the middle. CDR3 length: 14 amino acids. The CDR3 nucleotides read TGTGCCAGCAGCCCACCCACTCTCCAAGAGACCCAGTACTTC. It translates to CASSPPTLQETQYF.

This clonotype occurred a few times. This chain links TRBV25-1 with TRBJ2-5; D perhaps matches TRBD2 (6 bases). Germline V gene lookup returns CDR1 MGHDK and CDR2 SYGVNS. V shed 5 bases and J shed 0 bases, with 10 bases lying between them. The CDR3 extends over 14 amino acids. CDR3 loop: CASSPRTNQETQYF. Written as DNA, the CDR3 is TGTGCCAGCAGTCCTAGGACTAACCAAGAGACCCAGTACTTC. The full variable domain, with the rest looked up from reference TRBV25-1 and TRBJ2-5, is EADIYQTPRYLVIGTGKKITLECSQTMGHDKMYWYQQDPGMELHLIHYSYGVNSTEKGDLSSESTVSRIRTEHFPLTLESARPSHTSQYLCASSPRTNQETQYFGPGTRLLVL.

This clonotype was seen more than once but under ten times. CDR3 residues: CASSDRNRNEKLFF. DNA for the CDR3: TGTGCCAGCAGTGACAGGAACCGGAATGAAAAACTGTTTTTT. The rearrangement joins TRBV6-1 to TRBJ1-4; D unclear. Trimming took 3 bases from V and 5 from J, leaving 10 bases between them. The CDR3 consists of 14 residues. Germline V gene lookup returns CDR1 MNHNS and CDR2 SASEGT.

The V and J genes are TRBV6-5 and TRBJ2-5; 10 bases fit TRBD2. This CDR3 is built from 16 residues. Germline trimming cut 5 bases from V and 0 bases from J; bases unmatched to any gene: 6. In germline, CDR1 is MNHEY, CDR2 SVGAGI. CDR3 sequence (DNA): TGTGCCAGCAGTCAATCGACTAGCGGGTACCAAGAGACCCAGTACTTC. Protein: CASSQSTSGYQETQYF.

This clonotype appeared a few times. This sequence joins TRBV29-1 and TRBJ2-7, with D possibly being TRBD1 (6 bases). The CDR3 loop spans 13 amino acids. Trimming cost V 6 bases and J 2 bases, with 14 bases left between them. CDR1 and CDR2 (germline): SQVTM, ANQGSEA. The CDR3 coding sequence is TGCAGCGTGCTAGACAGGAGGACCTACGAGCAGTACTTC. It is translated as CSVLDRRTYEQYF.

The CDR3 here is CSASIETQYF. The CDR3, as DNA: TGCAGTGCTTCTATAGAGACCCAGTACTTC. The chain joins TRBV20-1 to TRBJ2-5; no definite D call. Per the germline V gene, CDR1 is DFQATT and CDR2 is SNEGSKA (reference sequence). The CDR3 length is 10 residues. Trimming cost V 5 bases and J 4 bases, with 5 bases left between them.

This clonotype was seen many times. V usage is TRBV12-3 or TRBV12-4 and J usage is TRBJ2-1; D possibly corresponds to TRBD2 (6 bases). The CDR3 contains 13 residues. V was pared by 8 bases and J by 4 bases, with 12 bases between. The CDR3 protein is CASGLLAYNEQFF. Written as DNA, the CDR3 is TGTGCCAGCGGGTTACTAGCTTACAATGAGCAGTTCTTC.

This chain uses TRBV20-1 with TRBJ1-5, with D uncertain. This CDR3 contains 14 residues. Trimming shortened V by 6 bases and J by 3 bases, and 15 bases separated the two germline ends. Per the germline V gene, CDR1 is DFQATT and CDR2 is SNEGSKA (reference sequence). CDR3 region: CSATTGSYNQPQHF. The CDR3 nucleotides are TGCAGTGCCACCACCGGGTCCTACAATCAGCCCCAGCATTTT.

This clonotype has a count of ten or more. The V gene is TRBV5-1, the J gene TRBJ2-1, with D perhaps TRBD2 (6 bases). The CDR3 runs to 14 residues. V was pared by 4 bases and J by 4 bases, with 12 bases between. CDR1 is SGHRS and CDR2 is YFSETQ in the germline V gene. Here the CDR3 reads CASSKVAAYNEQFF. DNA of the CDR3: TGCGCCAGCAGCAAGGTAGCGGCTTACAATGAGCAGTTCTTC.

The rearrangement joins TRBV12-3 or TRBV12-4 to TRBJ1-2; 7 nucleotides align to TRBD1. The length of the CDR3 is 12 residues. The V gene end was trimmed by 8 bases and the J gene end by 6 bases; junction bases not matched to a gene: 6. The CDR3 region is CASYRQGNGYTF. The CDR3 region has the DNA TGTGCCAGCTATCGACAGGGAAATGGCTACACCTTC.

For the CDR3, the DNA is TGTGCCAGCAGCTTAGAAGCGGGAGACATTCAGTACTTC. It encodes CASSLEAGDIQYF. The rearrangement links TRBV7-2 to TRBJ2-4; 8 nucleotides agree with TRBD2. J lost 8 bases, V lost 1 base, and 1 base had no gene match. The germline V gene has CDR1 SGHTA and CDR2 FQGNSA. The CDR3 is made up of 13 amino acids.

In its sample, this clonotype was seen a few times. The chain links TRBV12-3 or TRBV12-4 to TRBJ1-2, with D possibly being TRBD1 (6 bases). This CDR3 has 13 amino acids. The V and J ends lost 3 bases and 6 bases respectively, with 11 bases between them. The CDR3 reads CASSFIAGDGYTF. DNA of the CDR3: TGTGCCAGCAGTTTTATCGCAGGGGATGGCTACACCTTC.

This clonotype showed up just a few times. The gene calls are TRBV12-3 or TRBV12-4 and TRBJ2-5, with D maybe TRBD2 (5 bases). This CDR3 has 13 residues. Deletions cut 3 bases from V and 4 bases from J, with 9 bases between. Written as DNA, the CDR3 is TGTGCCAGCAGTTTGAGTACTAGAGAGACCCAGTACTTC. Translated: CASSLSTRETQYF.

In its sample, this clonotype was seen a few times. V usage is TRBV3-1 and J usage is TRBJ1-5; D is unclear. The CDR3 is 13 residues long. Trimming left V 3 bases short and J 6 bases short, with 9 bases between. Germline-derived CDR1 and CDR2 are LGHDT and YNNKEL (reference sequence). The CDR3 sequence is CASSQGRPQPQHF. DNA for the CDR3: TGTGCCAGCAGCCAGGGCCGGCCTCAGCCCCAGCATTTT.

A single count supports this clonotype. The V gene is TRBV20-1, the J gene TRBJ2-5; 9 bases line up with TRBD2. V lost 0 bases to trimming and J lost 0 bases; unmatched junction nucleotides: 5. Germline values: CDR1 DFQATT, CDR2 SNEGSKA (reference sequence). The CDR3 extends over 16 amino acids. CDR3 nucleotides: TGCAGTGCTAGAGATTTTGCGGGGGGGTACCAAGAGACCCAGTACTTC. Protein sequence: CSARDFAGGYQETQYF.

CDR3 amino acids: CASSKRQGENYEQYF. CDR3 coding DNA: TGTGCCAGCAGCAAAAGACAGGGGGAAAACTACGAGCAGTACTTC. V gene TRBV21-1 combines with J gene TRBJ2-7; the table names TRBD1, a call not compared with the DNA. TRBV21-1 is shown as a pseudogene. The CDR3 is made up of 15 amino acids.

The genes are TRBV6-2 or TRBV6-3 and TRBJ2-1; 10 bases align to TRBD2. Germline V lookup: CDR1 MNHEY, CDR2 SVGEGT. This CDR3 region has 18 residues. V was pared by 7 bases and J by 4 bases, with 16 bases of the junction left unmatched. Here the CDR3 reads CASTTASGSFLGYNEQFF. CDR3 DNA: TGTGCCAGCACCACGGCTAGCGGGAGTTTTTTGGGATACAATGAGCAGTTCTTC.

The chain recombines TRBV7-9 with TRBJ1-1; D possibly corresponds to TRBD1 (6 bases). Trimming removed 4 bases from V and 8 bases from J, with 11 bases in between. Germline V gene lookup returns CDR1 SEHNR and CDR2 FQNEAQ (reference sequence). This CDR3 region has 12 residues. The CDR3 DNA sequence: TGTGCCAGCAGCTCAACTCAGGGGGAAGCTTTCTTT. It encodes CASSSTQGEAFF.